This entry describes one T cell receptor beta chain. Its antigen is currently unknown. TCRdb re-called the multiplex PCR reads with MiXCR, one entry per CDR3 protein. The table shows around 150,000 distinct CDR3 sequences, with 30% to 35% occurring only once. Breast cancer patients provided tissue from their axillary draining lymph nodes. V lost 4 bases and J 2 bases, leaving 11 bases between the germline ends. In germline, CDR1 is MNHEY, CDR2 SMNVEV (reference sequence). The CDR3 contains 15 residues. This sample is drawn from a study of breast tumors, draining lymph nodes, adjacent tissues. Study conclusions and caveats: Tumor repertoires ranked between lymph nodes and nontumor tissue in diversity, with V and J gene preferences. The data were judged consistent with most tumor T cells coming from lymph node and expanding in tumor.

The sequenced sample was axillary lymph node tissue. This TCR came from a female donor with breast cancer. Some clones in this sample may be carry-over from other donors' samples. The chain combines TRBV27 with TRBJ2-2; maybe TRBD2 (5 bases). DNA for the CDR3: TGTGCCAGCAGTTCTGCAGGACTCAACACCGGGGAGCTGTTTTTT. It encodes CASSSAGLNTGELFF.